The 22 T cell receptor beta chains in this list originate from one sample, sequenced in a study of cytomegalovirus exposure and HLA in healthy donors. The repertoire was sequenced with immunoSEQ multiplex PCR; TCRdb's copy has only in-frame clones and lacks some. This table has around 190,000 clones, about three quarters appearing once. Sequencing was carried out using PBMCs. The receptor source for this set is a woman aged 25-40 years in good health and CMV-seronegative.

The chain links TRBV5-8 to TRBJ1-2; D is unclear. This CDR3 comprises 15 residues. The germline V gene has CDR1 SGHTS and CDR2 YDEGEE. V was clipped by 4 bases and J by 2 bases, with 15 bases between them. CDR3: CASSLVRGSNYGYTF. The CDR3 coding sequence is TGTGCCAGCAGCCTGGTCCGGGGAAGCAACTATGGCTACACCTTC.

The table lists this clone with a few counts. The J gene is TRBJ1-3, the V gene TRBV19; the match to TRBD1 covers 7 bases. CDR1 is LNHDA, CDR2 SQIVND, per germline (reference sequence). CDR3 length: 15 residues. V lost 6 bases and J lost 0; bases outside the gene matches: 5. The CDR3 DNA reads TGTGCCAGTAGACAGGACAGGAGCTCTGGAAACACCATATATTTT. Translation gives CASRQDRSSGNTIYF. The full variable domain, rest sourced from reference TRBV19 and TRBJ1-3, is DGGITQSPKYLFRKEGQNVTLSCEQNLNHDAMYWYRQDPGQGLRLIYYSQIVNDFQKGDIAEGYSVSREKKESFPLTVTSAQKNPTAFYLCASRQDRSSGNTIYFGEGSWLTVV.

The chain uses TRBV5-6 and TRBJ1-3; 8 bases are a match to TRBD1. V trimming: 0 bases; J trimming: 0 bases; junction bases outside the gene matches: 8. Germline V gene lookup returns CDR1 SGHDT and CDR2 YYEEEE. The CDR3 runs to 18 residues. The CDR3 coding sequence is TGTGCCAGCAGCTTGGCAGGGGGCTCCCTGTTCTCTGGAAACACCATATATTTT. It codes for CASSLAGGSLFSGNTIYF.

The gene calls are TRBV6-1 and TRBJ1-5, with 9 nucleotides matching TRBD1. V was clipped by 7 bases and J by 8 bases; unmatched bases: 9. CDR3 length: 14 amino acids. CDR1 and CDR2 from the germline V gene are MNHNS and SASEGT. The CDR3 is CASTLGQGGKPQHF. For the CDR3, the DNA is TGTGCCAGCACCCTGGGACAGGGCGGTAAGCCCCAGCATTTT.

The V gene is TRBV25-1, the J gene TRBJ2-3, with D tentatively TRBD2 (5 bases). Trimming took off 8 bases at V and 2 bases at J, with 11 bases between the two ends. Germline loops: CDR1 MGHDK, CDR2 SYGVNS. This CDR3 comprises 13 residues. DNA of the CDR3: TGTGCCAGCCTTACGGGGAACACAGATACGCAGTATTTT. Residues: CASLTGNTDTQYF.

The CDR3 sequence: CASSTWTGKYSYGYTF. The CDR3 DNA reads TGTGCCAGTAGTACTTGGACAGGGAAGTATAGCTATGGCTACACCTTC. The chain has TRBV19 and TRBJ1-2, with TRBD1 matching 8 bases. The V gene's germline CDR1 is LNHDA and CDR2 SQIVND (reference sequence). The J segment lost 4 bases and the V segment lost 4 bases, leaving 11 bases of the junction unmatched. The CDR3 contains 16 residues.

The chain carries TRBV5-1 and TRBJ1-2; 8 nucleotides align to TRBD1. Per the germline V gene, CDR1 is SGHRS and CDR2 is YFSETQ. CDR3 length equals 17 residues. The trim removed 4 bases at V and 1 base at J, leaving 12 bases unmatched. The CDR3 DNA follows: TGCGCCAGCAGCCGTGGACAGGGTGGATTCGGTAACTATGGCTACACCTTC. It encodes CASSRGQGGFGNYGYTF.

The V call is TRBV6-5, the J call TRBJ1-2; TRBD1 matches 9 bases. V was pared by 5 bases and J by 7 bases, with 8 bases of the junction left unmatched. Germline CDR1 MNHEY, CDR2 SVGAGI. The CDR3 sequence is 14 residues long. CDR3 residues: CASSPTGGPGGYTF. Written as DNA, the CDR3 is TGTGCCAGCAGTCCAACAGGGGGCCCAGGTGGCTACACCTTC.

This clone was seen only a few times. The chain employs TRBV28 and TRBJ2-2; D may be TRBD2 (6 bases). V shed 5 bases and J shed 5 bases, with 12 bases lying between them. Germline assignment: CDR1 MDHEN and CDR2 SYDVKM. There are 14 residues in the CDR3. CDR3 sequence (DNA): TGTGCCAGCAGTCCCCCCGGAGGGACCGGGGAGCTGTTTTTT. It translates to CASSPPGGTGELFF.

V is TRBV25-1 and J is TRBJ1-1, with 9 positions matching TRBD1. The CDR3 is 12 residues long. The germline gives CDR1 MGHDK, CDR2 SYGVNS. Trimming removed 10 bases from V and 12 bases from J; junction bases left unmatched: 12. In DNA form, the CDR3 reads TGTGCCACAAGGAAGACCGGGACAGGGACTTTCTTT. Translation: CATRKTGTGTFF.

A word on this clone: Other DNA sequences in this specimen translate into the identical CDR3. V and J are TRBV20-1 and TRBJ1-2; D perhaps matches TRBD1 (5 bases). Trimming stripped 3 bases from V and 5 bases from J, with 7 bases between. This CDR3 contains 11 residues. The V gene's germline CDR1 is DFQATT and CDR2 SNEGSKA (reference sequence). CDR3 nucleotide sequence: TGCAGTGCTAGCGGGACTTATGGCTACACCTTC. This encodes CSASGTYGYTF.

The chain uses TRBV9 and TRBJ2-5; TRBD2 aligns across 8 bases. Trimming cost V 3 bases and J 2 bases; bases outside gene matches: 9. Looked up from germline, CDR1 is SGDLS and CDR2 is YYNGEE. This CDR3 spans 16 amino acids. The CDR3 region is CASSARGGSPQETQYF. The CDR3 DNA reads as TGTGCCAGCAGCGCCCGGGGGGGGTCCCCACAAGAGACCCAGTACTTC.

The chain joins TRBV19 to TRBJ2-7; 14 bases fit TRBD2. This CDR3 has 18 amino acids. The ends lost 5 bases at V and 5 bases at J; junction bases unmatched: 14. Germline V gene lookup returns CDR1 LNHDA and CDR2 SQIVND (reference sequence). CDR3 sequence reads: CASSPNRLAGGIRNEQYF. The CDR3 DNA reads TGTGCCAGTAGTCCAAACCGACTAGCGGGAGGGATCCGGAACGAGCAGTACTTC. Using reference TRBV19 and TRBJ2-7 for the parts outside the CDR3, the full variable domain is DGGITQSPKYLFRKEGQNVTLSCEQNLNHDAMYWYRQDPGQGLRLIYYSQIVNDFQKGDIAEGYSVSREKKESFPLTVTSAQKNPTAFYLCASSPNRLAGGIRNEQYFGPGTRLTVT.

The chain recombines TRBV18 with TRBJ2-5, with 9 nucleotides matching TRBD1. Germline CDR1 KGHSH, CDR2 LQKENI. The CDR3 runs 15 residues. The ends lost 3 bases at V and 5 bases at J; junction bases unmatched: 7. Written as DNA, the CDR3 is TGTGCCAGCTCACCGGGACAGGGAAATACGGAGACCCAGTACTTC. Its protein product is CASSPGQGNTETQYF.

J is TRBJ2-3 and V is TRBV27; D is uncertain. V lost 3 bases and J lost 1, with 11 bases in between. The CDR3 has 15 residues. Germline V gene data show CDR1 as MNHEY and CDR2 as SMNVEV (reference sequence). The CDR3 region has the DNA TGTGCCAGCAGTTTTTACGAGACACGCACAGATACGCAGTATTTT. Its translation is CASSFYETRTDTQYF.

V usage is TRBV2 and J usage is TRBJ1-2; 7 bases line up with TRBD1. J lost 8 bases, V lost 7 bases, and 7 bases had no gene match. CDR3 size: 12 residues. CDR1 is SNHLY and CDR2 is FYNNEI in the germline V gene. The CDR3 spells CASMMLGGGYTF. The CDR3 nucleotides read TGTGCCAGCATGATGTTAGGGGGCGGCTACACCTTC.

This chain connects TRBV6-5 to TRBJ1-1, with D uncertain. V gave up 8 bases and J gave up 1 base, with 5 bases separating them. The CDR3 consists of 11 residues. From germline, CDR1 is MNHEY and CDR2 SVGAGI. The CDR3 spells CASRRNTEAFF. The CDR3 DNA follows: TGTGCCAGCCGGAGGAACACTGAAGCTTTCTTT.

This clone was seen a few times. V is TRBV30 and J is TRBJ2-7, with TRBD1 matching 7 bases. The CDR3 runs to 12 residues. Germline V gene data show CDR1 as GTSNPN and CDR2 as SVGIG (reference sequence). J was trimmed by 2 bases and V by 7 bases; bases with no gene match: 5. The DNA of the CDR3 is TGTGCCTCCAGGACAGGTGCCTACGAGCAGTACTTC. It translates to CASRTGAYEQYF.

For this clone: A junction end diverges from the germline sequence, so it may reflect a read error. The DNA for the CDR3 is TGTGCCAGCAGCTCTTCGACAGGGAGGAACACTGAAGTTTTCTTT. This translates into CASSSSTGRNTEVFF. This chain connects TRBV11-2 to TRBJ1-1, with 7 nucleotides matching TRBD1. The CDR3 runs to 15 residues. Per germline, CDR1 SGHAT and CDR2 FQNNGV. Full variable domain (missing parts from reference TRBV11-2 and TRBJ1-1): EAGVAQSPRYKIIEKRQSVAFWCNPISGHATLYWYQQILGQGPKLLIQFQNNGVVDDSQLPKDRFSAERLKGVDSTLKIQPAKLEDSAVYLCASSSSTGRNTEVFFGQGTRLTVV.

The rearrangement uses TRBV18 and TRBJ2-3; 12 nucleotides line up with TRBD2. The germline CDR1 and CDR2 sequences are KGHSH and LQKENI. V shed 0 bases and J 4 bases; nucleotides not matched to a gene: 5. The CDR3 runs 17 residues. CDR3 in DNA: TGTGCCAGCTCACCACCCCCTAGCGGGGGGGTGTCAGATACGCAGTATTTT. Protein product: CASSPPPSGGVSDTQYF.

The CDR3 sequence is CASSLSTGGPYEQYF. The CDR3 DNA follows: TGCGCCAGCAGCTTATCGACAGGGGGCCCCTACGAGCAGTACTTC. This chain links TRBV5-1 with TRBJ2-7; 10 bases agree with TRBD1. The CDR3 contains 15 residues. J gave up 2 bases and V 2 bases, and 4 bases lay outside the gene matches. CDR1 is SGHRS and CDR2 is YFSETQ in the germline V gene.

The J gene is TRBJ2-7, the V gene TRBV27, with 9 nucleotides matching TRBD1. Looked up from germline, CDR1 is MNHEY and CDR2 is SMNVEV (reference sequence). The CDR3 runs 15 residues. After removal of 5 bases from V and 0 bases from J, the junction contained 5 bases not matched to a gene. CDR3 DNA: TGTGCCAGCAGTGGTTTGGGACAGGGCTCCTACGAGCAGTACTTC. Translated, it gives CASSGLGQGSYEQYF.